Listed below are T cell receptor beta chains from one sample, sequenced in a study of regulatory T cells in long-lasting Graves disease. TCRdb passed the multiplex PCR reads through MiXCR, listing each CDR3 protein once. Seen here are a few hundred thousand distinct CDR3 sequences, around an eighth observed once, and the top ten hold 8% to 10%. Another study also made use of these data, one on T cells in Graves' hyperthyroidism and ophthalmopathy.

Sequencing used peripheral blood mononuclear cells (PBMCs), obtained at new diagnosis, from a patient treated with antithyroid drugs. These receptors came from a man aged 25-45 years with Graves disease. Both conserved end residues are part of each CDR3. A D gene is named only where the DNA matches it firmly. Some rows have no size entry. The others give once, few or many, or a class for an expanded clone.

cdr3_nt,cdr3_aa,d_call,j_call,clone_size,v_call
TGTGCCAGCAGCTACTCACTAAGGAGCACAGATACGCAGTATTTT,CASSYSLRSTDTQYF,-,TRBJ2-3,-,TRBV7-2
TGTGCCAGCAAGGGACAGGGGTTCGCCGGGGAGACCCAGTACTTC,CASKGQGFAGETQYF,TRBD1,TRBJ2-5,-,TRBV2
TGTGCCAGCAGCCGGCAAGAGTTGGCGGGAGTCACAGATACGCAGTATTTT,CASSRQELAGVTDTQYF,TRBD2,TRBJ2-3,-,TRBV4-2
TGTGCCAGACGAAAAGGGGGGTTCGGGGACACTGAAGCTTTCTTT,CARRKGGFGDTEAFF,-,TRBJ1-1,many,TRBV2
TGTGCCAGCAGCAAGGGAGGGTACTACGAGCAGTACTTC,CASSKGGYYEQYF,TRBD2,TRBJ2-7,many,TRBV6-1
TGTGCCAGCAGCAGAGAGCTGGGCCACGAGCAGTACTTC,CASSRELGHEQYF,-,TRBJ2-7,few,TRBV11-2
TGCGCCAGCAGCCTCACTAGCGGAGCCGCGAGGACCGGGGAGCTGTTTTTT,CASSLTSGAARTGELFF,TRBD2,TRBJ2-2,many,TRBV5-1
TGCGCCAGCAGTGAGTCCTGGCAGCCCCAGCATTTT,CASSESWQPQHF,-,TRBJ1-5,few,TRBV10-1
TGTGCCAGCTCACTGGGGCAGCCCCCGACGGGCACTGAAGCTTTCTTT,CASSLGQPPTGTEAFF,-,TRBJ1-1,many,TRBV18
TGTGCCAGCAGCCAAGGATCTGCAGGACTGCAGTACTTC,CASSQGSAGLQYF,-,TRBJ2-7,-,TRBV14
TGTGCCAGCAACCCCCTCGGGGCCCAAGAGACCCAGTACTTC,CASNPLGAQETQYF,-,TRBJ2-5,many,TRBV6-1
TGCGCCAGCAGCTTAATCCCTGACGAGGGGGAGACCCAGTACTTC,CASSLIPDEGETQYF,-,TRBJ2-5,few,TRBV5-1
TGTGCCATCATGAGGGGGCCGGTTAACACTGAAGCTTTCTTT,CAIMRGPVNTEAFF,TRBD1,TRBJ1-1,many,TRBV10-3
TGTGCCAGCAGCTTAGTAGGGGCAGAAGAGACCCAGTACTTC,CASSLVGAEETQYF,-,TRBJ2-5,few,TRBV7-9
TGCGCCAGCAGCCCGAGACCCACAGATACGCAGTATTTT,CASSPRPTDTQYF,-,TRBJ2-3,-,TRBV4-1
TGTGCCAGCAGTTTATTAGCGGGATCTTCCGAGCAGTACTTC,CASSLLAGSSEQYF,TRBD2,TRBJ2-7,many,TRBV12-3/TRBV12-4
TGTGCCAGCAGCCAAGGGGGCCAAGAGACCCAGTACTTC,CASSQGGQETQYF,-,TRBJ2-5,many,TRBV3-1
TGTGCCACCAGTGAACCCGGACAGGGAGGGGGGCCCCAGCATTTT,CATSEPGQGGGPQHF,TRBD1,TRBJ1-5,many,TRBV24-1
TGTGCCAGCAGTAAAAGGGGGGTCAGCACAGATACGCAGTATTTT,CASSKRGVSTDTQYF,-,TRBJ2-3,many,TRBV12-3/TRBV12-4
TGTGCCAGCAGTTTCGGGACAGGGCAATATAACGAGCAGTACTTC,CASSFGTGQYNEQYF,TRBD1,TRBJ2-7,few,TRBV6-5
TGTGCCAGCAGCCAGGGCAGGTCTGAGCAGTTCTTC,CASSQGRSEQFF,-,TRBJ2-1,few,TRBV7-9
TGTGCCAGCAGCTTACCAGGTCGGGACTCAAGACGCCAGACCCAGTACTTC,CASSLPGRDSRRQTQYF,-,TRBJ2-5,many,TRBV7-9
TGCGCCAGCAGGTCGGGACTCTTGAACACCGAGGAGCTGTTTTTT,CASRSGLLNTEELFF,-,TRBJ2-2,-,TRBV5-1
TGTGCCAGCTTCGCGAGCTTCACTGAAGCTTTCTTT,CASFASFTEAFF,-,TRBJ1-1,many,TRBV27
TGTGCCAGCAGTGAAAGGGACAGGCGCTACGAGCAGTACTTC,CASSERDRRYEQYF,TRBD1,TRBJ2-7,-,TRBV6-1
TGTGCCAGCAGCATACAGGGGCTTACGCAGTATTTT,CASSIQGLTQYF,TRBD1,TRBJ2-3,many,TRBV7-9
TGCAGTGCTAGGTCGACTAGCGGGAGGGAGACCCAGTACTTC,CSARSTSGRETQYF,TRBD2,TRBJ2-5,-,TRBV20-1
TGTGCCAGCAGTCCGGGGGCGGGGGACTCTTCGAATACGCAGTATTTT,CASSPGAGDSSNTQYF,-,TRBJ2-3,-,TRBV2
TGTGCCAGCTCAGAAGAGAGCAATCAGCCCCAGCATTTT,CASSEESNQPQHF,-,TRBJ1-5,many,TRBV18
TGCAGTGCTAGAGATCTAGCGACCCGTGGGGAGCTGTTTTTT,CSARDLATRGELFF,-,TRBJ2-2,many,TRBV20-1
TGTGCCAGCAGCCGTAGGACTAGCGGGAGGCACGACTCCTACAATGAGCAGTTCTTC,CASSRRTSGRHDSYNEQFF,TRBD2,TRBJ2-1,many,TRBV12-3/TRBV12-4
TGTGCCACCAGCTATACAGGGAGCACAGATACGCAGTATTTT,CATSYTGSTDTQYF,-,TRBJ2-3,few,TRBV15
TGCAGTGCTAATAAACTAGCGGGGATCTACTCCTACAATGAGCAGTTCTTC,CSANKLAGIYSYNEQFF,TRBD2,TRBJ2-1,few,TRBV20-1
TGTGCCAGCAGTCCCATATTTGACAGGGGGCGTAGCGGCTACACCTTC,CASSPIFDRGRSGYTF,TRBD1,TRBJ1-2,few,TRBV27
TGTGCCAGCAGTTTAGGACCCCAAGGGGAGACCCAGTACTTC,CASSLGPQGETQYF,-,TRBJ2-5,many,TRBV27
TGCAGTGCTAGAGATCACGACTTCGGCACCGGGGAGCTGTTTTTT,CSARDHDFGTGELFF,-,TRBJ2-2,many,TRBV20-1